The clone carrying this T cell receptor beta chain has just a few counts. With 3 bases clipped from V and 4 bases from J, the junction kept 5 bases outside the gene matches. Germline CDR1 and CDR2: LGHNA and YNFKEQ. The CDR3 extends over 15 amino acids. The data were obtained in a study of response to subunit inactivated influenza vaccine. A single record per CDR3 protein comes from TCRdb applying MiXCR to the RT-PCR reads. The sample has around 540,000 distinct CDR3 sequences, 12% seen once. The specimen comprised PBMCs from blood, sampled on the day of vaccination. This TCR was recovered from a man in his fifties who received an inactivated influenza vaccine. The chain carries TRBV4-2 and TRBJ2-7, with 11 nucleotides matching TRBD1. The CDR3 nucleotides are TGTGCCAGCAGCCAGGGGACAGGGGGAGCTTACGAGCAGTACTTC. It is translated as CASSQGTGGAYEQYF.